This T cell receptor beta chain originates from a study of blood T cell repertoires in COVID-19. From germline, CDR1 is MNHNY and CDR2 SVGAGI (reference sequence). CDR3 length: 16 amino acids. The V gene end was trimmed by 4 bases and the J gene end by 2 bases; junction bases not matched to a gene: 10. Libraries were prepared by immunoSEQ multiplex PCR; TCRdb keeps only in-frame clonotypes and omits some of them. Among 98,000 or so clones listed, about 82% were seen once. The source of this sequence is an older woman in a cohort sampled during active or convalescent COVID-19. V and J are TRBV6-6 and TRBJ1-1, with 7 bases matching TRBD1. Source material: peripheral blood. The CDR3 protein is CASSSEDRSSNTEAFF. Here the CDR3 DNA reads TGTGCCAGCAGTTCCGAGGACAGGTCCTCCAACACTGAAGCTTTCTTT.